A single sample gave rise to the 25 T cell receptor beta chains below, sequenced in a study of shared clonotypes between healthy human individuals. Repertoires were generated with immunoSEQ multiplex PCR, while TCRdb's copy carries only in-frame clones and drops some. This sample has under 600,000 clones, with around 78% found just once. Specimen: PBMCs. The source is a woman aged 40 to 55 in good health. Some clones in this sample may be carry-over from other donors' samples.

The gene calls are TRBV2 and TRBJ1-4, with TRBD1 identical over 8 bases. The germline V gene has CDR1 SNHLY and CDR2 FYNNEI. V lost 3 bases and J lost 8; bases outside the gene matches: 8. The CDR3 has 15 amino acids. CDR3 sequence reads: CASSDPGQVKEKLFF. Written as DNA, the CDR3 is TGTGCCAGCAGTGACCCGGGACAGGTTAAAGAAAAACTGTTTTTT.

The chain links TRBV5-1 to TRBJ1-3; TRBD1 matches 11 bases. The germline V gene has CDR1 SGHRS and CDR2 YFSETQ. V lost 4 bases to trimming and J lost 0 bases; unmatched junction nucleotides: 3. This CDR3 is 16 amino acids long. The CDR3 is CASSIGTGGSGNTIYF. The CDR3 DNA is TGCGCCAGCAGCATCGGGACAGGGGGCTCTGGAAACACCATATATTTT.

The CDR3 sequence is CATSLEGGTEAFF. DNA for the CDR3: TGTGCCACCAGCCTAGAGGGGGGCACTGAAGCTTTCTTT. V gene TRBV15 combines with J gene TRBJ1-1; D perhaps matches TRBD1 (6 bases). The ends were cut back, 5 bases at V and 4 bases at J, with 11 bases in the middle. The CDR3 totals 13 residues. Germline V gene sequence: CDR1 LNHNV, CDR2 YYDKDF (reference sequence).

J is TRBJ1-4 and V is TRBV28; weak D call: TRBD1 (5 bases). Germline-derived CDR1 and CDR2 are MDHEN and SYDVKM. The CDR3 is made up of 12 amino acids. Here the CDR3 reads CASQGTNEKLFF. In nucleotides, the CDR3 is TGTGCTTCTCAGGGTACCAATGAAAAACTGTTTTTT.

Note on this clone: This is likely an artifact of a read error, given a far larger clone one base away. V gene TRBV29-1 combines with J gene TRBJ1-1; TRBD1 might be the D (5 bases). The germline CDR1 and CDR2 sequences are SQVTM and ANQGSEA. The CDR3 consists of 11 residues. V lost 5 bases and J lost 4, with 8 bases in between. Here the CDR3 DNA reads TGCAGCGTTTCAGGGAGCACTGAAGCTTTCTTT. It yields the protein CSVSGSTEAFF.

V gene TRBV9 combines with J gene TRBJ2-6; D call uncertain. Germline V gives CDR1 SGDLS, CDR2 YYNGEE. The CDR3 consists of 11 residues. V shed 4 bases and J shed 8 bases, with 4 bases lying between them. The CDR3 loop is CASSTPNVLTF. For the CDR3, the DNA is TGTGCCAGCAGCACCCCCAACGTCCTGACTTTC.

This clone has a single count. The chain employs TRBV6-5 and TRBJ2-3; maybe TRBD1 (5 bases). The CDR3 loop spans 14 amino acids. Trimming left V 7 bases short and J 1 base short, with 12 bases between. Germline V CDR1 and CDR2: MNHEY, SVGAGI. The CDR3 sequence is CASTTDSGTDTQYF. The CDR3 region has the DNA TGTGCCAGCACGACAGACTCTGGCACAGATACGCAGTATTTT.

With respect to this clone: This sample includes further DNA sequences coding for the same CDR3. CDR3 in DNA: TGCAGCGTTGCACAGGGGACCAACACTGAAGCTTTCTTT. Residues: CSVAQGTNTEAFF. The J gene is TRBJ1-1, the V gene TRBV29-1, with TRBD1 matching 7 bases. CDR3 size: 13 residues. CDR1 and CDR2 (germline): SQVTM, ANQGSEA. Germline trimming cut 4 bases from V and 2 bases from J; bases unmatched to any gene: 4.

This clone was counted only a few times. The chain couples TRBV29-1 to TRBJ1-1; 9 nucleotides match TRBD1. The CDR3 has 13 residues. J lost 5 bases, V lost 2 bases, and 3 bases had no gene match. Germline CDR1 reads SQVTM; CDR2 reads ANQGSEA. The CDR3 here is CSVERDRATEAFF. The CDR3 region has the DNA TGCAGCGTTGAAAGGGACAGGGCAACTGAAGCTTTCTTT.

On this clone: A far more abundant clone sits one base away, making this likely a read error. V usage is TRBV11-2 and J usage is TRBJ2-5, with TRBD1 matching over 7 bases. Looked up from germline, CDR1 is SGHAT and CDR2 is FQNNGV. The CDR3 contains 15 residues. The CDR3 DNA sequence: TGTGCCAGCAGCCTAGCCGGGACAGCCCAAGGGACCCAGTACTTC. Its translation is CASSLAGTAQGTQYF.

The chain carries TRBV6-1 and TRBJ1-5; 9 bases are a match to TRBD1. The V gene's germline CDR1 is MNHNS and CDR2 SASEGT. The CDR3 is made up of 13 amino acids. J gave up 7 bases and V 7 bases, and 5 bases lay outside the gene matches. In DNA, the CDR3 is TGTGCCAGCAAGGGGACAGGGATGCAGCCCCAGCATTTT. It yields the protein CASKGTGMQPQHF.

As for this clone: At one boundary the junction diverges from the germline segment, which might be a read error. The V and J genes are TRBV18 and TRBJ2-5, with D perhaps matching TRBD2 (6 bases). CDR3 length: 13 residues. The germline V gene encodes CDR1 KGHSH and CDR2 LQKENI. CDR3 DNA sequence: TGTGCCACCTCAGACCGACTAGTGGAGACCCAGTACTTC. It specifies CATSDRLVETQYF.

This clone was detected a few times. J is TRBJ2-7 and V is TRBV6-1; TRBD1 aligns across 8 bases. Germline CDR1 and CDR2: MNHNS and SASEGT. V was pared by 4 bases and J by 3 bases, with 8 bases of the junction left unmatched. The CDR3 is made up of 15 amino acids. CDR3 nucleotide sequence: TGTGCCAGCAGTGCCTCGACAGGGGTTGTCTACGAGCAGTACTTC. Translating gives CASSASTGVVYEQYF.

This clone was observed once. This may come from a read error, since a much larger clone is one base off. The V gene is TRBV28, the J gene TRBJ1-2; no clear D gene. Germline-derived CDR1 and CDR2 are MDHEN and SYDVKM. The CDR3 is 11 amino acids. Trimming took 7 bases from V and 7 from J, leaving 10 bases between them. The chain's CDR3 is CASTSWCGYTF. CDR3 DNA sequence: TGTGCCAGCACCTCCTGGTGTGGCTACACCTTC.

The chain employs TRBV27 and TRBJ2-7; TRBD2 might be the D (6 bases). The germline V and J ends were trimmed by 6 bases and 1 base, with 16 bases remaining between them. The germline CDR1 and CDR2 sequences are MNHEY and SMNVEV (reference sequence). CDR3 length equals 15 residues. Here the CDR3 reads CASRRTGLGSYEQYF. The CDR3 nucleotides are TGTGCCAGCAGGCGTACGGGACTCGGGTCCTACGAGCAGTACTTC.

This clone occurred once. This chain connects TRBV11-1 to TRBJ1-2, with unresolved D. The CDR3 loop spans 13 amino acids. Germline V CDR1 and CDR2: SGHAT, FQDESV (reference sequence). The V end lost 1 base, the J end lost 0 bases, and 3 bases lay between the germline ends. The CDR3 DNA follows: TGTGCCAGCAGCTTAGACACTAACTATGGCTACACCTTC. It yields the protein CASSLDTNYGYTF.

The V gene is TRBV5-1, the J gene TRBJ2-1, with 8 bases lining up with TRBD1. With 0 bases clipped from V and 1 base from J, the junction kept 0 bases outside the gene matches. CDR3 length: 15 amino acids. The germline V gene encodes CDR1 SGHRS and CDR2 YFSETQ. The CDR3 spells CASSLGDRSYNEQFF. As DNA, the CDR3 is TGCGCCAGCAGCTTGGGGGACAGGTCCTACAATGAGCAGTTCTTC.

This chain uses TRBV27 with TRBJ1-1; perhaps TRBD1 as D (6 bases). Germline V lookup: CDR1 MNHEY, CDR2 SMNVEV (reference sequence). This CDR3 has 18 residues. V was trimmed by 4 bases and J by 1 base, leaving 22 bases between them. The CDR3 DNA sequence: TGTGCCAGCAGTTCCCCCCCTGGCGGTGGGGGGCCGAACACTGAAGCTTTCTTT. It translates to CASSSPPGGGGPNTEAFF.

V gene TRBV7-3 combines with J gene TRBJ2-1; weak D call: TRBD2 (5 bases). V dropped 3 bases and J dropped 1 base, with 10 bases sitting between them. Germline V lookup: CDR1 SGHTA, CDR2 FQGTGA. The CDR3 is 15 residues long. The chain's CDR3 is CASSFTDLSYNEQFF. CDR3 sequence (DNA): TGTGCCAGCAGCTTTACGGACTTATCCTACAATGAGCAGTTCTTC.

The chain combines TRBV5-5 with TRBJ1-3, with D uncertain. V was shortened by 3 bases and J by 3 bases, with 7 bases between the two germline ends. Germline V gene lookup returns CDR1 SGHKS and CDR2 YYEKEE (reference sequence). The CDR3 has 13 amino acids. CDR3 amino acids: CASSSWSGNTIYF. Written as DNA, the CDR3 is TGTGCCAGCAGCTCATGGAGTGGAAACACCATATATTTT.

Judged by abundance, this clone is medium-sized. This sample also contains other DNA sequences that code for the same CDR3. The chain carries TRBV4-1 and TRBJ1-2; D not certain. CDR3 length equals 16 residues. Trimming took off 4 bases at V and 6 bases at J, with 21 bases between the two ends. Germline loops: CDR1 MGHRA, CDR2 YSYEKL. The CDR3: CASSRSEWAPQDGYTF. CDR3 bases: TGCGCCAGCAGCCGCTCCGAGTGGGCCCCGCAGGATGGCTACACCTTC.

The chain combines TRBV6-5 with TRBJ1-4, with TRBD1 matching over 8 bases. V lost 4 bases to trimming and J lost 8 bases; unmatched junction nucleotides: 6. CDR1 is MNHEY and CDR2 is SVGAGI in the germline V gene. The CDR3 totals 14 residues. The CDR3 loop reads CASSSRQGSEKLFF. DNA for the CDR3: TGTGCCAGCAGTTCGCGACAGGGGAGCGAAAAACTGTTTTTT.

This clone was seen once. V and J are TRBV11-3 and TRBJ1-1; a possible D gene is TRBD1 (6 bases). Germline V gene sequence: CDR1 SGHNT, CDR2 YENEEA. This CDR3 comprises 14 residues. Trimming cost V 5 bases and J 3 bases, with 13 bases left between them. CDR3 residues: CASSHGGRDTEAFF. CDR3 DNA sequence: TGTGCCAGCAGCCACGGGGGCAGGGACACTGAAGCTTTCTTT. Supplemented by reference TRBV11-3 and TRBJ1-1, the full variable domain reads EAGVVQSPRYKIIEKKQPVAFWCNPISGHNTLYWYLQNLGQGPELLIRYENEEAVDDSQLPKDRFSAERLKGVDSTLKIQPAELGDSAVYLCASSHGGRDTEAFFGQGTRLTVV.

The genes are TRBV18 and TRBJ2-1, with D hard to call. Trimming removed 6 bases from V and 0 bases from J, with 15 bases in between. This CDR3 has 16 residues. CDR1 and CDR2 (germline): KGHSH, LQKENI. CDR3 residues: CASSVTTTSSYNEQFF. DNA of the CDR3: TGTGCCAGCTCCGTTACCACCACGAGCTCCTACAATGAGCAGTTCTTC. Full variable domain (rest looked up from reference TRBV18 and TRBJ2-1): NAGVMQNPRHLVRRRGQEARLRCSPMKGHSHVYWYRQLPEEGLKFMVYLQKENIIDESGMPKERFSAEFPKEGPSILRIQQVVRGDSAAYFCASSVTTTSSYNEQFFGPGTRLTVL.

The rearrangement joins TRBV4-1 to TRBJ2-7, with D perhaps matching TRBD1 (6 bases). This CDR3 spans 16 amino acids. CDR1 and CDR2 from the germline V gene are MGHRA and YSYEKL. The V end was cut by 4 bases, the J end by 3 bases, with 19 bases between. CDR3 protein: CASSPTPDRTHYEQYF. The DNA of the CDR3 is TGCGCCAGCAGCCCTACCCCCGACAGGACCCACTACGAGCAGTACTTC.